The TCR beta chain under discussion was sequenced for a study of cytomegalovirus exposure and HLA in healthy donors. Broader study findings: Available immune exposure information was restricted to CMV serostatus only. In vitro testing confirmed a few CMV-associated chains as specific for CMV antigens.

This clone was picked up a small number of times. Its antigen is unidentified. It was with 60 Vbeta and 13 Jbeta primers that the PCR ran. Produced via immunoSEQ multiplex PCR; TCRdb's table is partial and in-frame only. Of fewer than 250,000 clones listed, 80% to 85% are singletons. The V and J ends lost 7 bases and 4 bases respectively, with 10 bases between them. Germline CDR1 is DFQATT and CDR2 is SNEGSKA (reference sequence). This CDR3 contains 11 residues. The chain joins TRBV20-1 to TRBJ1-2, with a tentative D call TRBD1 (5 bases). Source material: PBMCs. This TCR was sampled from a woman in her forties in good health and CMV-seronegative. In DNA form, the CDR3 reads TGCAGTGGGGCGGGGGGCTATGGCTACACCTTC. Amino acid sequence: CSGAGGYGYTF.